This TCR beta chain stems from a study of T cell changes during pregnancy in multiple sclerosis. The data were produced by immunoSEQ multiplex PCR, yet TCRdb's version contains in-frame clones alone and is incomplete. Found here are around 30,000 clones, 75% to 95% of them singletons; the top ten hold 3.5% to 4.5%. The CDR3 has 15 amino acids. V gave up 2 bases and J gave up 2 bases, with 13 bases separating them. Germline V CDR1 and CDR2: SGHDT, YYEEEE. The input for sequencing was CD8+ T cells from peripheral blood mononuclear cells, taken in the second trimester of pregnancy. V and J are TRBV5-6 and TRBJ1-2; D is unresolved. The TCR originated in a female donor with multiple sclerosis, enrolled in a pregnancy study. The DNA for the CDR3 is TGTGCCAGCAGCTTATCTGCGGGAGTAAACTATGGCTACACCTTC. Protein: CASSLSAGVNYGYTF. The whole variable domain, remainder taken from reference TRBV5-6 and TRBJ1-2, is DAGVTQSPTHLIKTRGQQVTLRCSPKSGHDTVSWYQQALGQGPQFIFQYYEEEERQRGNFPDRFSGHQFPNYSSELNVNALLLGDSALYLCASSLSAGVNYGYTFGSGTRLTVV.